This T cell receptor beta chain came from a study of T-cell memory formation after mild COVID-19. Study at large: Clusters of TCRs were largely donor specific.

Whole-study results and caveats: Most CD4+ clones that shrank were in CM and EM, while CD8+ ones turned up in EMRA.

This clonotype occurred many times. Its cognate antigen is unknown. TCRdb independently ran MiXCR on the 5' RACE reads; one entry per CDR3 protein. The sample has approximately 170,000 distinct CDR3 sequences, about an eighth seen once. Germline CDR1 reads SEHNR; CDR2 reads FQNEAQ (reference sequence). The CDR3 has 15 residues. V was pared by 5 bases and J by 5 bases, with 15 bases between. The sequencing sample was made of PBMCs or a T cell subset sorted from them (not recorded which). The clonotype originates from a man younger than 30 who had mild COVID-19 (a few samples of this study predate the infection). Cell type and time point are not known. This chain joins TRBV7-9 and TRBJ2-2; possibly TRBD2 for D (5 bases). This CDR3 reads CASSAQLSGTGELFF. The CDR3 DNA sequence: TGTGCCAGCAGCGCCCAGTTATCGGGGACCGGGGAGCTGTTTTTT.